The rows below give T cell receptor beta chains drawn from one sample of a study of blood T cell repertoires in COVID-19. Produced via immunoSEQ multiplex PCR; TCRdb's table is partial and in-frame only. The repertoire holds over 200,000 clones, with roughly 80% as singletons. The sequencing sample was made of peripheral blood. These receptors all come from a human donor in a cohort sampled during active COVID-19. CDR3s include the opening cysteine and the closing phenylalanine or tryptophan. The D gene is left open where the match is weak. Part of the rows lack a size; the others show once, few, many or a class for expanded clones.

TGTGCCAGCAGCTTGGGGCTACAGGTCTTGGCTTTCTTT | CASSLGLQVLAFF | TRBJ1-1 | TRBV11-2 | - | -
TGTGCCAGCAGCTTGAACAGGGTCCACGAGCAGTACTTC | CASSLNRVHEQYF | TRBJ2-7 | TRBV5-6 | - | -
TGTGCCAGCAGTTCCGGGACTGGCTCGGACGAGCAGTACTTC | CASSSGTGSDEQYF | TRBJ2-7 | TRBV6-4 | - | -
TGTGCCAGCAGTTTATCGGGACAGGCATTCTACGAGCAGTACTTC | CASSLSGQAFYEQYF | TRBJ2-7 | TRBV27 | TRBD1 | few
TGTGCCAGCAGTGCGCTGTTTGGGTGGGAGTCGGCTAATGGAAACACCATATATTTT | CASSALFGWESANGNTIYF | TRBJ1-3 | TRBV28 | - | -
TGTGCCAGCAGCTTAGGCAGGGACTACGAGCAGTACTTC | CASSLGRDYEQYF | TRBJ2-7 | TRBV7-2 | - | -
TGCGCCAGCAGCTTTAGGGGCCCGGGACAGGGCACCCGCCGCCCAAATAACTATGGCTACACCTTC | CASSFRGPGQGTRRPNNYGYTF | TRBJ1-2 | TRBV5-1 | TRBD1 | few
TGTGCCACCAGTGATCCAAGACAGGTGGGGAATGAAAAACTGTTTTTT | CATSDPRQVGNEKLFF | TRBJ1-4 | TRBV24-1 | - | -
TGTGCCAGCAGTGACTGGGACAGGGGGCAGTACGAGCAGTACTTC | CASSDWDRGQYEQYF | TRBJ2-7 | TRBV2 | TRBD1 | -
TGTGCCAGCAGCTTTGGACAGGCGAACACTGAAGCTTTCTTT | CASSFGQANTEAFF | TRBJ1-1 | TRBV7-9 | TRBD1 | few
TGTGCCAGCTCACAGAACAGACCCATGAACACTGAAGCTTTCTTT | CASSQNRPMNTEAFF | TRBJ1-1 | TRBV18 | - | -
TGTGCCAGCAGCCAGGACAGGGGTGGTAGTTACGAGCAGTACTTC | CASSQDRGGSYEQYF | TRBJ2-7 | TRBV27 | TRBD1 | few
TGTGCCAGCAGCTGGGGTGGTTGGAGGGAGCTACGGGAGACCCAGTACTTC | CASSWGGWRELRETQYF | TRBJ2-5 | TRBV5-6 | - | -
TGTGCCTGGAAAAGGACAGGATTGAACACTGAAGCTTTCTTT | CAWKRTGLNTEAFF | TRBJ1-1 | TRBV30 | TRBD1 | -
TGTGCCAGCAGTCGGGGACAGCCGAGGACCATATATTTT | CASSRGQPRTIYF | TRBJ1-3 | TRBV7-2 | TRBD1 | few
TGTGCCAGCAGAGGGGTTGGCTACGAGCAGTACTTC | CASRGVGYEQYF | TRBJ2-7 | TRBV3-1/TRBV3-2 | - | -
TGCGCCAGCAGTCAATTGAGGGAGTTTGCTGACACTGAAGCTTTCTTT | CASSQLREFADTEAFF | TRBJ1-1 | TRBV23-1 | - | -
TGTGCCAGCAGTTACGGATCCGGGTTCTCTGGAAACACCATATATTTT | CASSYGSGFSGNTIYF | TRBJ1-3 | TRBV6-6 | - | -
TGTGCCAGCAGTCCGGTAGCGGGAGTGGCCGGGGAGCTGTTTTTT | CASSPVAGVAGELFF | TRBJ2-2 | TRBV27 | TRBD2 | few
TGTGCCAGCAGCGCTACAGGGGATAATTCACCCCTCCACTTT | CASSATGDNSPLHF | TRBJ1-6 | TRBV9 | TRBD1 | few
TGCGCCAGCAGCCAGACCCCCGGGACAGGGGGTAGGCAGCCCCAGCATTTT | CASSQTPGTGGRQPQHF | TRBJ1-5 | TRBV4-3 | TRBD1 | -
TGTGCCAACAGCTTGACTTTCCCGGGGTCCGGGGAGCTGTTTTTT | CANSLTFPGSGELFF | TRBJ2-2 | TRBV11-1 | - | -
TGTGCCAGCTCACCTGACAGGGATCAGCCCCAGCATTTT | CASSPDRDQPQHF | TRBJ1-5 | TRBV18 | TRBD1 | -
TGTGCCAGCAATAGACAGGATCAGCCCCAGCATTTT | CASNRQDQPQHF | TRBJ1-5 | TRBV2 | - | -
TGTGCCAGCTCACCGCTAACCAAGACTAGCTGGGGCTCCTACGAGCAGTACTTC | CASSPLTKTSWGSYEQYF | TRBJ2-7 | TRBV18 | TRBD2 | few
TGTGCCAGCAGTGAAACGGTCAACACTGAAGCTTTCTTT | CASSETVNTEAFF | TRBJ1-1 | TRBV2 | - | -
TGTGCCAGCAGTTTATCGCCAGGGGCCCTCACAGATACGCAGTATTTT | CASSLSPGALTDTQYF | TRBJ2-3 | TRBV27 | - | -
TGTGCCAGCAGTACCGGGACAGGGGGGAACTTC | CASSTGTGGNF | TRBJ2-4 | TRBV12-3/TRBV12-4 | TRBD1 | -
TGTGCCAGCGGCGGTACCTACGAGCAGTACTTC | CASGGTYEQYF | TRBJ2-7 | TRBV6-6 | - | -
TGTGCCAGCAAGGGGACTAGCGGAACGGATGAGCAGTTCTTC | CASKGTSGTDEQFF | TRBJ2-1 | TRBV5-4 | TRBD2 | -
TGTGCCAGCAGCACTCTACAGGGGAAGACCTACAATGAGCAGTTCTTC | CASSTLQGKTYNEQFF | TRBJ2-1 | TRBV28 | TRBD1 | -
TGTGCCAGCAGCTTAGGAGGGCCGTTTTACGAGCAGTACTTC | CASSLGGPFYEQYF | TRBJ2-7 | TRBV7-6 | - | -
TGCAGCGCTCCGGGACAGGGGGCGCCTAGCGTCCCCGGGAATACGCAGTATTTT | CSAPGQGAPSVPGNTQYF | TRBJ2-3 | TRBV29-1 | TRBD1 | -
TGTGCCTCGGGACTACGATCCTACGAGCAGTACTTC | CASGLRSYEQYF | TRBJ2-7 | TRBV30 | TRBD2 | -
TGTGCCAGCAGCCCCCGGACAGGACGTAACACTGAAGCTTTCTTT | CASSPRTGRNTEAFF | TRBJ1-1 | TRBV9 | TRBD1 | -
TGTGCCAGCAGTCGGAAGGGGGATTTGTACGAGCAGTACTTC | CASSRKGDLYEQYF | TRBJ2-7 | TRBV28 | - | -
TGTGCCAGCAGCTTGGCGGACAGGGTAAATTCACCCCTCCACTTT | CASSLADRVNSPLHF | TRBJ1-6 | TRBV5-5 | TRBD1 | -
TGTGCCAGCAGCGTAGGGACTAGCGGGCCCGCCTACGAGCAGTACTTC | CASSVGTSGPAYEQYF | TRBJ2-7 | TRBV9 | TRBD2 | -
TGTGCCAGCAGCTCCTGGGACAGGATGAACACTAAAGCTTTCTTT | CASSSWDRMNTKAFF | TRBJ1-1 | TRBV7-8 | TRBD1 | -
TGTGCCACCAGCAGACCCTCTTACCGGGACAGGGAGGAGGGTACGCAGTATTTT | CATSRPSYRDREEGTQYF | TRBJ2-3 | TRBV15 | TRBD1 | -
TGTGCCAGCACATATGGCCTTACTAACTATGGCTACACCTTC | CASTYGLTNYGYTF | TRBJ1-2 | TRBV28 | - | few
TGTGCCAGCAGTGACTCCCTCTATAATTCACCCCTCCACTTT | CASSDSLYNSPLHF | TRBJ1-6 | TRBV6-4 | - | -
TGTGCCACCACAGGGTCGGCGACTGAAGCTTTCTTT | CATTGSATEAFF | TRBJ1-1 | TRBV6-5 | - | -
TGCGCCAGCAGCCCGAACAGCGGGACAGGGGCAGGAAACACCATATATTTT | CASSPNSGTGAGNTIYF | TRBJ1-3 | TRBV5-1 | TRBD1 | -
TGTGCCAGCAGTCGAGGGACAGGGGTGACTAGCTCCTACGAGCAGTACTTC | CASSRGTGVTSSYEQYF | TRBJ2-7 | TRBV27 | TRBD1 | -
TGTGCCAGCAGCCAAGATTTAGCGGAGGGGGATACGCAGTATTTT | CASSQDLAEGDTQYF | TRBJ2-3 | TRBV3-1/TRBV3-2 | - | once
TGTGCCAGCTCACCACAGGGAGGCAATCAGCCCCAGCATTTT | CASSPQGGNQPQHF | TRBJ1-5 | TRBV18 | - | -
TGTGCCACCCGGGGGGGGTCATCTCCGGACGAGCAGTACTTC | CATRGGSSPDEQYF | TRBJ2-7 | TRBV10-3 | TRBD2 | -
TGTGCCATCAGTGAGCCCCCCCCTAGCGCGAGAGGGGCAGATACGCAGTATTTT | CAISEPPPSARGADTQYF | TRBJ2-3 | TRBV10-3 | - | -
TGTGCCATCAGGGAGACAGGGGGCCACGAGCAGTACTTC | CAIRETGGHEQYF | TRBJ2-7 | TRBV10-3 | TRBD1 | -
TGTGCCAGCAGTTACGGGACTAGCGGATACGAGCAGTACTTC | CASSYGTSGYEQYF | TRBJ2-7 | TRBV5-6 | TRBD2 | few
TGTGCCAGCAGTATATACACCGGGGAGCTGTTTTTT | CASSIYTGELFF | TRBJ2-2 | TRBV6-5 | - | -